What follows are 18 T cell receptor beta chains derived from one specimen sequenced in a study of control samples from healthy donors and cancer patients. Data came from immunoSEQ multiplex PCR; TCRdb stores just in-frame clones and leaves some out. This table holds tens of thousands of clones, around 80% found once. What was sequenced was PBMCs. These receptors originate from a woman aged 55 to 70 with lung cancer.

The CDR3, as DNA: TGCAGCGCGAGAGCGGCCGAGACCCAGTACTTC. Amino acid sequence: CSARAAETQYF. The chain has TRBV20-1 and TRBJ2-5, with D possibly matching TRBD2 (5 bases). The CDR3 totals 11 residues. Germline loops: CDR1 DFQATT, CDR2 SNEGSKA (reference sequence).

The rearrangement uses TRBV18 and TRBJ2-7; 7 bases match TRBD1. V lost 0 bases, J lost 7 bases, and 9 bases stayed unmatched. This CDR3 is built from 15 residues. Germline V lookup: CDR1 KGHSH, CDR2 LQKENI. The CDR3 sequence is CASSPPQGESGEQYF. The CDR3 region has the DNA TGTGCCAGCTCACCACCCCAGGGGGAGTCTGGTGAGCAGTACTTC. The variable domain in full, with the rest retrieved from reference TRBV18 and TRBJ2-7, is NAGVMQNPRHLVRRRGQEARLRCSPMKGHSHVYWYRQLPEEGLKFMVYLQKENIIDESGMPKERFSAEFPKEGPSILRIQQVVRGDSAAYFCASSPPQGESGEQYFGPGTRLTVT.

The chain employs TRBV7-2 and TRBJ2-7; D call uncertain. The CDR3 runs to 13 residues. V was cut by 1 base and J by 4 bases, with 8 bases left in between. Germline lookup yields CDR1 SGHTA and CDR2 FQGNSA. The CDR3 here is CASSLELLYEQYF. DNA of the CDR3: TGTGCCAGCAGCTTAGAACTACTTTACGAGCAGTACTTC.

J is TRBJ1-3 and V is TRBV5-1; D gene uncertain. This CDR3 is 15 amino acids long. CDR1 and CDR2 (germline): SGHRS, YFSETQ. Trimming took 0 bases from V and 3 from J, leaving 10 bases between them. The CDR3 here is CASSLGNSFGNTIYF. CDR3 coding DNA: TGCGCCAGCAGCTTGGGGAACTCGTTTGGAAACACCATATATTTT.

The CDR3 loop is CSAGTPLHF. The CDR3 DNA sequence: TGCAGTGCTGGGACACCCCTCCACTTT. The V and J genes are TRBV20-1 and TRBJ1-6, with D uncertain. This CDR3 comprises 9 residues. The V end was cut by 5 bases, the J end by 11 bases, with 4 bases between. Germline V gives CDR1 DFQATT, CDR2 SNEGSKA (reference sequence).

This chain links TRBV4-1 with TRBJ1-5, with D maybe TRBD1 (5 bases). Per germline, CDR1 MGHRA and CDR2 YSYEKL. The V and J ends lost 6 bases and 4 bases respectively, with 16 bases between them. This CDR3 has 15 residues. DNA of the CDR3: TGCGCCAGCAGACCCGGGGGAGGAGTTAATCAGCCCCAGCATTTT. This encodes CASRPGGGVNQPQHF.

This clone was found a few times. CDR3 sequence: CAAKGGPGNTEAFF. The CDR3 nucleotides are TGCGCCGCGAAAGGGGGCCCCGGGAACACTGAAGCTTTCTTT. This chain links TRBV5-1 with TRBJ1-1; 7 positions agree with TRBD1. After removal of 10 bases from V and 1 base from J, the junction contained 10 bases not matched to a gene. The CDR3 has 14 amino acids. CDR1 SGHRS and CDR2 YFSETQ come from the germline V gene.

CDR3 amino acids: CASSSAVDAYEQYF. The CDR3 DNA sequence: TGTGCCAGCAGTTCGGCGGTGGACGCATACGAGCAGTACTTC. The chain carries TRBV5-4 and TRBJ2-7; D uncertain. The CDR3 spans 14 residues. V was clipped by 5 bases and J by 4 bases, with 16 bases between them. Germline-derived CDR1 and CDR2 are SGHNT and YYREEE (reference sequence).

The chain links TRBV5-1 to TRBJ1-1; the D gene is possibly TRBD1 (6 bases). From germline, CDR1 is SGHRS and CDR2 YFSETQ. Between the trimmed V and J ends, which lost 2 bases and 1 base, there was a span of 9 bases. The CDR3 has 14 residues. The DNA for the CDR3 is TGCGCCAGCAGCTTATACAGGGAGAACACTGAAGCTTTCTTT. This gives the protein CASSLYRENTEAFF.

The J gene is TRBJ2-3, the V gene TRBV6-2 or TRBV6-3; 11 nucleotides match TRBD2. The J segment lost 6 bases and the V segment lost 6 bases, leaving 17 bases of the junction unmatched. From germline, CDR1 is MNHEY and CDR2 SVGEGT. This CDR3 spans 18 amino acids. CDR3 loop: CASSLVPPGLAEGDTQYF. CDR3 in DNA: TGTGCCAGCAGCCTCGTCCCCCCGGGACTAGCGGAGGGGGATACGCAGTATTTT.

The CDR3 region has the DNA TGTGCCAGCAGCTTCAGGCGCCACTACGAGCAGTACTTC. Translated: CASSFRRHYEQYF. The chain joins TRBV11-2 to TRBJ2-7; D not resolved. V was clipped by 3 bases and J by 3 bases, with 9 bases between them. The CDR3 has 13 amino acids. Germline V CDR1 and CDR2: SGHAT, FQNNGV.

This rearrangement joins TRBV2 to TRBJ1-6; D is uncertain. The germline V and J ends were trimmed by 7 bases and 12 bases, with 13 bases remaining between them. There are 12 residues in the CDR3. Germline-derived CDR1 and CDR2 are SNHLY and FYNNEI. The CDR3 sequence: CASTPGSRPLHF. The CDR3 coding sequence is TGTGCCAGCACACCAGGATCGAGACCCCTCCACTTT.

This clone came up once. The chain couples TRBV5-1 to TRBJ2-7, with 10 positions matching TRBD1. The length of the CDR3 is 17 residues. Germline V gene data show CDR1 as SGHRS and CDR2 as YFSETQ. Trimming cost V 0 bases and J 6 bases; bases outside gene matches: 12. The CDR3 here is CASSLARLGQGSAEQYF. DNA of the CDR3: TGCGCCAGCAGCTTGGCCAGATTGGGACAGGGGTCTGCCGAGCAGTACTTC. Drawing the rest from reference TRBV5-1 and TRBJ2-7, the complete variable domain is KAGVTQTPRYLIKTRGQQVTLSCSPISGHRSVSWYQQTPGQGLQFLFEYFSETQRNKGNFPGRFSGRQFSNSRSEMNVSTLELGDSALYLCASSLARLGQGSAEQYFGPGTRLTVT.

V and J are TRBV2 and TRBJ1-1; D not resolved. Trimming left V 5 bases short and J 1 base short, with 8 bases between. CDR1 is SNHLY and CDR2 is FYNNEI in the germline V gene. This CDR3 region has 13 residues. Here the CDR3 DNA reads TGTGCCAGCAGTCCCTCAGGGAACACTGAAGCTTTCTTT. Amino acid sequence: CASSPSGNTEAFF.

The sample holds one count of this clone. The same CDR3 also results from other DNA sequences found in this sample. The chain links TRBV12-3 or TRBV12-4 to TRBJ1-2; D gene ambiguous. The CDR3 runs to 12 residues. The ends were cut back, 3 bases at V and 0 bases at J, with 2 bases in the middle. The CDR3 protein is CASSFSNYGYTF. CDR3 coding DNA: TGTGCCAGCAGTTTTTCTAACTATGGCTACACCTTC.

The chain links TRBV27 to TRBJ1-1; D unclear. The CDR3 is made up of 14 amino acids. Trimming removed 0 bases at V and 1 base at J, with 6 bases between. Germline V gives CDR1 MNHEY, CDR2 SMNVEV (reference sequence). This CDR3 is CASSLSGRNTEAFF. The CDR3 coding sequence is TGTGCCAGCAGTTTATCGGGAAGGAACACTGAAGCTTTCTTT.

The genes are TRBV7-2 and TRBJ1-1, with TRBD1 as a possible D gene (6 bases). Trimming cost V 2 bases and J 7 bases, with 14 bases left between them. CDR1 and CDR2 from the germline V gene are SGHTA and FQGNSA. The length of the CDR3 is 14 residues. The CDR3 here is CASSLRGAQSEAFF. The DNA for the CDR3 is TGTGCCAGCAGCTTACGGGGGGCGCAAAGTGAAGCTTTCTTT.

This clone was observed a few times. Other DNA sequences in this specimen translate into the identical CDR3. CDR3 amino acids: CASSLTLAGGSGELFF. The DNA for the CDR3 is TGTGCCAGCAGCTTAACACTAGCGGGAGGGTCCGGGGAGCTGTTTTTT. This chain joins TRBV7-9 and TRBJ2-2, with TRBD2 matching over 13 bases. The CDR3 loop spans 16 amino acids. J gave up 6 bases and V 2 bases, and 3 bases lay outside the gene matches. CDR1 and CDR2 from the germline V gene are SEHNR and FQNEAQ (reference sequence).